The rows below give T cell receptor beta chains drawn from one sample of a study of T cell responses to AZD1222 COVID-19 vaccine. This table comes from immunoSEQ multiplex PCR, and its TCRdb copy is limited to in-frame clones, with some not included. The sample yields roughly 150,000 clones, roughly 94% seen once. Sample: peripheral blood, taken 28 days after the second AZD1222 dose. The receptors shown here come from an adult who received the AZD1222 COVID-19 vaccine. Each CDR3 is given with its conserved first and last residue. The D gene is left open where the match is weak. A clone size is listed for some rows: how often the clone was seen (once, few, many), or a class if it is expanded.

CDR3nt	CDR3aa	abundance	j_gene	v_gene	d_gene
TGTGCCAGCAGTTCATTAGCGGGAGGGTCCTACGAGCAGTACTTC	CASSSLAGGSYEQYF	once	TRBJ2-7	TRBV28	TRBD2
TGCAGCGTCCAGGGGGGTTCAAATCAGCCCCAGCATTTT	CSVQGGSNQPQHF	-	TRBJ1-5	TRBV29-1	TRBD1
TGTGCCAGCTCTTTACGGGGGCAGTCGAACGAGCAGTACTTC	CASSLRGQSNEQYF	few	TRBJ2-7	TRBV18	-
TGTGCCAGCAGCGTAGTATTAGCGGGAGCCAATGAGCAGTTCTTC	CASSVVLAGANEQFF	-	TRBJ2-1	TRBV9	TRBD2
TGTGCCAGCAGTCCCTACTACAATGAGCAGTTCTTC	CASSPYYNEQFF	-	TRBJ2-1	TRBV7-8	-
TGTGCCAGCAGCTCAGGGACGGTGACCTACGAGCAGTACTTC	CASSSGTVTYEQYF	-	TRBJ2-7	TRBV7-9	-
TGTGCCAGCAGCTTGGCCGGGATATCTGGAAACACCATATATTTT	CASSLAGISGNTIYF	-	TRBJ1-3	TRBV5-8	-
TGTGCCAGCAAGGGCTCCCAGGGCAATCAGCCCCAGCATTTT	CASKGSQGNQPQHF	-	TRBJ1-5	TRBV27	-
TGTGCCAGCAGAGCCCCGGACAGGGGGCTCGACGAGCAGTACTTC	CASRAPDRGLDEQYF	-	TRBJ2-7	TRBV2	TRBD1
TGTGCCAGCAGGGACCACTCTGGAAACACCATATATTTT	CASRDHSGNTIYF	-	TRBJ1-3	TRBV2	-
TGTGCCAGCAGGTCCCCCGGCAGCAATCAGCCCCAGCATTTT	CASRSPGSNQPQHF	-	TRBJ1-5	TRBV27	-
TGTGCCAGCAGCCCCCCCGGGCCCGGGACCCTCAATGAGCAGTTCTTC	CASSPPGPGTLNEQFF	-	TRBJ2-1	TRBV7-9	-
TGTGCCTGGAGTGTGCAGAAAAACATTCAGTACTTC	CAWSVQKNIQYF	-	TRBJ2-4	TRBV30	-
TGTGCCAGCTCACCAGAGAGTACCGCCTACAATGAGCAGTTCTTC	CASSPESTAYNEQFF	-	TRBJ2-1	TRBV18	-
TGCAGCGTTGAAGCCATTACCCAAGAGACCCAGTACTTC	CSVEAITQETQYF	-	TRBJ2-5	TRBV29-1	-